This T cell receptor beta chain emerged from a study of cytomegalovirus exposure and HLA in healthy donors (dated by TCRdb to between 2016 and 2019). About the investigation overall: According to an earlier analysis of 587 of the donors, 150 million to 200 million T cells yielded roughly 100 million unique TCR beta sequences and roughly 280 Gb of sequence data. An early release covering about 600 HLA-typed donors comprised about 290 gigabases of sequencing data and 85 million or so unique TCR sequences. The genetic ancestry cluster associated with self-reported Caucasian donors included roughly 84% of the 350 to 500 genotyped donors. The aim of the study was to test whether cataloging public T cell receptors could identify signatures of past pathogen exposure. The study profiled the T cell repertoires of hundreds of subjects by immunosequencing and related them to cytomegalovirus serostatus. Besides the first cohort of 550 to 750 subjects, a separate validation cohort made up of 95 to 150 different subjects was used. To predict cytomegalovirus infection status, the study brought together high-throughput TCR immunosequencing, statistical association of individual TCRs with disease status, and machine learning. To study patterns of TCR occurrence, a later analysis re-analyzed previously published TCR beta repertoires from more than 550 donors and added high-resolution HLA genotyping. Rather than drawing on any new phenotypic data, the later analysis identified candidate immune exposures from TCR beta sequences and the way those sequences occurred across donors. To decide whether each TCR beta V gene segment behaved as functional or pseudogenic, an earlier analysis of fewer than 750 of the donors relied on high-throughput TCR beta sequencing. Alongside the repertoire data, information on donor age, sex, ethnicity and CMV serostatus was compiled. A later genetic analysis used genome-wide SNP genotypes for about 60% of the roughly 700 donors, treating that subset as a discovery cohort. All discovery cohort repertoires had been generated on a single sequencing platform. HLA typing covered class I and class II loci at four-digit resolution. The number of donors typed differed by locus, with about 629-630 for A, B, C, DRB1 and DQB1, about 500 for DQA1, about 610 for DPA1, and 450 to 480 for DPB1. Five DR-DQ haplotypes were handled as single units for association and clustering because linkage in the cohort was strong. Across some 400 genotyped donors of the cohort, an average of approximately 240,000 unique TCR beta nucleotide sequences per donor were sequenced, and roughly a sixth of those sequences were non-productive.

On the study overall, not on this receptor specifically: A further reported finding was that TCR beta sequences accurately predicted the HLA-A and HLA-B alleles for most subjects in the first cohort. In an earlier analysis of fewer than 700 of the donors, most TCR beta V segments appeared in productive rearrangements about 87% or about 30% of the time, broadly matching IMGT annotations. Across donors, most TCR sequences were observed very rarely, whereas some public TCRs were present in many individuals. It was suggested by the authors that the approach could potentially be generalized to other disease states and immunological phenotypes. In a later genetic analysis, fewer N-insertions in productive TCRs were reported among donors in an Asian-associated ancestry cluster than the roughly 640-donor mean. Immune exposure information for the cohort was limited to CMV serostatus. The classifier was reported to diagnose cytomegalovirus status with high specificity and sensitivity in both the original cohort and the validation cohort. Sequencing depth was assumed to be roughly uniform across donors in the presence/absence analyses, though that assumption may not hold. When HLA alleles, especially DR and DQ, strongly co-occurred, TCR associations were difficult to assign to individual alleles. Linkage disequilibrium might explain the correlated functional status among segregating V segments, but an unknown experimental factor could not be ruled out. In a later analysis, TCR association rates were found to vary across HLA loci, with the most associated TCRs seen for DRB1 alleles and the fewest for HLA-C alleles. A total of fewer than 200 TCR beta chains were listed by the study as associated with cytomegalovirus. A few of the identified cytomegalovirus-associated TCR beta chains were confirmed in vitro to be specific for cytomegalovirus antigens. According to a later analysis, parvovirus B19, influenza, CMV and Epstein-Barr virus appeared linked to several top co-occurrence clusters. In a later genetic analysis, a missense DCLRE1C variant was associated with V-gene and J-gene trimming of TCR beta chains, and the association was replicated in an independent cohort. The sequencing pipeline was judged likely to have produced a cluster of highly shared sequence variants as a technical artifact. Because HLA typing was unavailable for some donors at each locus, only the typed subset was used in association tests. Some IMGT-functional V segments, including TRBV6-2 and TRBV6-3, could not be told apart with the 87-base-pair reads, so those segments were excluded. At a false discovery rate of 0.05, a later analysis linked 16,951 TCR beta sequences to specific HLA alleles. In a later analysis, HLA-associated TCR beta chains were found to be more clonally expanded and to have lower generation probabilities than equally common non-associated chains. Seventeen rarely observed V segments, including chromosome 9 orphons, were excluded from the earlier analysis of a few hundred of the donors because counts were too low. According to a later analysis, most CMV-associated TCR beta chains appeared to be HLA-restricted, and the HLA associations seemed to be driven largely by CMV exposure. In this cohort, only TCR beta chains were sequenced, and detectable features were limited by the absence of alpha or paired-chain data.

Libraries were prepared through the immunoSEQ multiplex PCR assay. For the multiplex PCR, a mixture combining 60 forward primers for TCR Vbeta segments and 13 reverse primers for TCR Jbeta segments was used. A multiplex PCR assay on genomic DNA amplified the CDR3 region of rearranged TCR beta genes. The amplified TCR beta libraries were sequenced on the Illumina HiSeq System as 87-base-pair reads. Under the source paper's analysis protocol: A later analysis tallied roughly 80 million unique TCR beta chains across the 660 or so repertoires, and about 10 million of those chains were shared by two or more donors. Raw reads were error-corrected and collapsed into unique sequences with a nearest-neighbor algorithm that merged closely related sequences to remove PCR and sequencing errors. CDR3 sequences were aligned to IMGT reference sequences to assign V, D and J gene segments. For a sequence to be retained, at least a six-nucleotide match to both a V gene segment and a J gene segment was required. A rearrangement counted as productive if the CDR3 had no stop codons and remained in frame with V and J, and every other rearrangement counted as non-productive. CDR3 was defined according to IMGT convention as the region running from the second conserved V-encoded cysteine to the conserved J-encoded phenylalanine. The earlier analysis of approximately 590 of the donors excluded any sequence lacking an unambiguous match to a single V gene segment. An earlier analysis of 500 to 700 of the donors classified V segments as functional when productive rearrangements were above 56.7% and as segregating when the standard deviation between donors was above 5%. To diagnose cytomegalovirus status from the catalog of TCR beta chain sequences, a statistical classification framework was built. In a later analysis, V and J genes were assigned by comparing TCR nucleotide sequences against IMGT/GENE-DB human TR gene sequences. In a later analysis, CDR3 sequences and most-parsimonious VDJ recombination scenarios were assigned using the TCRdist pipeline. In a later analysis, every TCR beta chain was defined by the combination of its CDR3 amino acid sequence and its V-gene family, and reads without a unique V-gene family were dropped. To address suspected cross-contamination and a sequencing artifact, a later analysis removed a few hundred highly shared, low-generation-probability nucleotide sequences. For each public chain, a later analysis derived a clonal expansion index from normalized ranks of inferred template counts within each repertoire. A later analysis computed generation probabilities with a VDJ recombination model fitted to out-of-frame rearrangements, and checked the results against IGoR. In a later analysis, TCR-TCR, TCR-HLA and TCR-CMV co-occurrence was scored with hypergeometric tests, and a repertoire-size bias correction was applied to TCR pairs. False discovery rates were estimated in a later analysis by permuting HLA or CMV assignments 20 times. In a later analysis, co-occurring TCRs were grouped with DBSCAN, and TCRdist sequence similarity was added when clustering was performed within HLA-allele-positive subsets. Repertoires with fewer than 30,000 or more than 120,000 public chains were left out of co-occurrence clustering, as were about 5 repertoires with anomalous nucleotide sharing. TCRdb retrieved this table from immuneACCESS and kept in-frame rearrangements only. Not all clones are present; in checked studies, unresolved V genes account for under half, and no reason is known for the remainder. That table supplies the V and J calls and clone size; D and trimming were determined from the DNA. The sample table holds over 150,000 clones, of which about 80% were seen once. Roughly 5% of the sample lies in the top ten.

With regard to this clone: It lacks a known antigen. Base quality data are lacking; no much larger clone is found one base away.

The CDR3 holds 16 amino acids from the cysteine to the phenylalanine. Only the CDR3 DNA stays, 48 bases, in frame from base 1. CDR1 and CDR2 (LNHDA, SQIVND) derive from the germline V gene (reference sequence). The V end gives up 5 bases and the J end 4 bases, leaving 7 bases in the junction not matched to a gene. In total, more than 500 healthy bone marrow donors made up the cohort. At the time of sampling, every cohort member was nominally healthy, though immune exposures that went unrecorded were likely present. The donor was CMV seronegative and was included in the group of about 350 seronegative cohort members. A peripheral blood sample was provided by each donor, and peripheral blood mononuclear cells were used for TCR beta sequencing. The Qiagen DNeasy Blood Extraction Kit was used to extract genomic DNA from the blood cell samples.

The sequencing sample was made of PBMCs. The source is a man under 40 in good health and CMV-seronegative. The V and J genes are TRBV19 and TRBJ2-3; 12 bases in the middle match TRBD2. The DNA is TGTGCCAGTAGTTTCAAGACTAGCGGGAGCCCAGATACGCAGTATTTT. This encodes CASSFKTSGSPDTQYF.